A selection of T cell receptor beta chains follows, all from one sample in a study of human T cells and chemical hapten exposure. MiXCR, applied by TCRdb to the RACE reads, yields one record per CDR3 protein. The table records about 380,000 distinct CDR3 sequences, 4% to 6% of them present only once. Specimen: whole blood, collected in connection with sensitization to the hapten diphenylcyclopropenone (DPC). These receptors were taken from a woman aged 45-59 years with alopecia areata. Some clones in this sample may be carry-over from other donors' samples. The CDR3 runs from the conserved cysteine through the conserved F or W. The D gene is left open where the match is weak. Clone size appears in some rows only: once, few, many, or a class for an expanded clone.

clone size: once; V gene: TRBV6-6; J gene: TRBJ2-4; D gene: .; CDR3 protein: CASQGEENIQYF; CDR3 DNA: TGTGCCTCCCAAGGAGAGGAAAACATTCAGTACTTC
clone size: many; V gene: TRBV29-1; J gene: TRBJ2-2; D gene: .; CDR3 protein: CSVGGTNTGELFF; CDR3 DNA: TGCAGCGTTGGGGGTACGAACACCGGGGAGCTGTTTTTT
clone size: many; V gene: TRBV29-1; J gene: TRBJ2-1; D gene: .; CDR3 protein: CSTGGLADPSRNEQFF; CDR3 DNA: TGCAGCACAGGGGGGCTAGCGGACCCCTCGAGGAATGAGCAGTTCTTC
clone size: many; V gene: TRBV28; J gene: TRBJ2-3; D gene: TRBD2; CDR3 protein: CASSLQGLGTDTQYF; CDR3 DNA: TGTGCCAGCAGTCTTCAGGGACTAGGCACAGATACGCAGTATTTT
clone size: .; V gene: TRBV2; J gene: TRBJ1-1; D gene: .; CDR3 protein: CASSVTMGQSEAFF; CDR3 DNA: TGTGCCAGCAGTGTTACGATGGGTCAGTCTGAAGCTTTCTTT
clone size: few; V gene: TRBV6-1; J gene: TRBJ1-1; D gene: .; CDR3 protein: CASSEEPPGNTEAFF; CDR3 DNA: TGTGCCAGCAGTGAAGAGCCCCCAGGGAACACTGAAGCTTTCTTT
clone size: few; V gene: TRBV28; J gene: TRBJ1-2; D gene: .; CDR3 protein: CASGGGDYGYTF; CDR3 DNA: TGTGCCAGCGGGGGGGGAGACTATGGCTACACCTTC
clone size: few; V gene: TRBV7-2; J gene: TRBJ1-5; D gene: TRBD1; CDR3 protein: CASSYWTGSNQPQHF; CDR3 DNA: TGTGCCAGCAGTTACTGGACAGGGAGCAATCAGCCCCAGCATTTT
clone size: few; V gene: TRBV7-9; J gene: TRBJ2-3; D gene: .; CDR3 protein: CASSLERTSTDTQYF; CDR3 DNA: TGTGCCAGCAGCTTAGAGAGGACTAGCACAGATACGCAGTATTTT
clone size: few; V gene: TRBV7-9; J gene: TRBJ1-2; D gene: TRBD1; CDR3 protein: CASSSGDSDRIDGYTF; CDR3 DNA: TGTGCCAGCAGCTCCGGAGATTCGGACAGGATAGATGGCTACACCTTC
clone size: many; V gene: TRBV11-2; J gene: TRBJ1-6; D gene: .; CDR3 protein: CASSLVGPAGSPLHF; CDR3 DNA: TGTGCCAGCAGCTTAGTGGGGCCCGCAGGATCACCCCTCCACTTT
clone size: few; V gene: TRBV9; J gene: TRBJ2-2; D gene: .; CDR3 protein: CASSVATNTGELFF; CDR3 DNA: TGTGCCAGCAGCGTAGCTACGAACACCGGGGAGCTGTTTTTT
clone size: few; V gene: TRBV12-3/TRBV12-4; J gene: TRBJ2-5; D gene: .; CDR3 protein: CASSHRDYQETQYF; CDR3 DNA: TGTGCCAGCAGCCACCGGGACTACCAAGAGACCCAGTACTTC
clone size: .; V gene: TRBV29-1; J gene: TRBJ1-2; D gene: .; CDR3 protein: CSVEGTDAGYTF; CDR3 DNA: TGCAGCGTTGAAGGGACGGACGCCGGCTACACCTTC
clone size: .; V gene: TRBV18; J gene: TRBJ2-5; D gene: .; CDR3 protein: CASSPGAVQETQYF; CDR3 DNA: TGTGCCAGCTCACCAGGAGCAGTACAAGAGACCCAGTACTTC